The 32 T cell receptor beta chains below were found in one sample sequenced in a study of T cells in localized non-small cell lung cancer. Clones were read by immunoSEQ multiplex PCR, and TCRdb kept only the in-frame ones, dropping some. The table lists about 74,000 clones, approximately 84% of them singletons. This specimen consisted of peripheral blood, obtained before any cancer treatment. Receptors originate from a female donor at least 60 years old with stage I lung adenocarcinoma.

The rearrangement joins TRBV15 to TRBJ2-7, with 10 bases matching TRBD2. The CDR3 extends over 15 amino acids. V shed 2 bases and J 2 bases; nucleotides not matched to a gene: 3. Germline V gene sequence: CDR1 LNHNV, CDR2 YYDKDF (reference sequence). The CDR3 protein is CATSRPLAGAYEQYF. In DNA, the CDR3 is TGTGCCACCAGCAGACCCCTAGCGGGAGCCTACGAGCAGTACTTC.

The chain is built from TRBV4-1 and TRBJ2-5; 10 nucleotides align to TRBD2. Per germline, CDR1 MGHRA and CDR2 YSYEKL. CDR3 length: 19 residues. With 2 bases clipped from V and 3 bases from J, the junction kept 15 bases outside the gene matches. CDR3 sequence reads: CASSQSLAGFDPAEETQYF. The CDR3 DNA reads as TGCGCCAGCAGCCAATCACTAGCGGGGTTCGACCCAGCCGAAGAGACCCAGTACTTC.

This clone was detected once. The rearrangement links TRBV19 to TRBJ1-2; weak D call: TRBD1 (5 bases). The CDR3 runs 14 residues. Looked up from germline, CDR1 is LNHDA and CDR2 is SQIVND (reference sequence). V lost 3 bases and J 1 base, leaving 9 bases between the germline ends. The CDR3 nucleotides are TGTGCCAGTAGTATCGCTGACAGTAACTATGGCTACACCTTC. Translated: CASSIADSNYGYTF.

The chain joins TRBV6-1 to TRBJ1-3; no clear D. Trimming left V 2 bases short and J 4 bases short, with 6 bases between. Germline CDR1 is MNHNS and CDR2 is SASEGT. The CDR3 covers 13 residues. CDR3 coding DNA: TGTGCCAGCAGTGAAATGCTCGGAAACACCATATATTTT. Encoded protein: CASSEMLGNTIYF.

As for this clone: At one of its ends the junction is not consistent with the germline gene, which may arise from a read error. The chain employs TRBV6-5 and TRBJ2-7, with 7 bases matching TRBD2. The CDR3 length is 12 residues. Germline CDR1 MNHEY, CDR2 SVGAGI. The CDR3 loop reads CAISERGYEQYF. Written as DNA, the CDR3 is TGTGCCATCAGTGAGCGGGGCTACGAGCAGTACTTC.

The J gene is TRBJ2-3, the V gene TRBV4-2; 10 nucleotides align to TRBD2. With V trimmed by 6 bases and J by 7 bases, 7 bases remained unmatched. Germline V CDR1 and CDR2: LGHNA, YNFKEQ. The CDR3 covers 14 residues. CDR3 amino acids: CASRERGGRNTQYF. In nucleotides, the CDR3 is TGTGCCAGCAGGGAGCGGGGGGGCCGGAATACGCAGTATTTT.

The CDR3 DNA follows: TGTGCCAGCAGCACCCCCCGGGACTCGGAGGAGACCCAGTACTTC. It is translated as CASSTPRDSEETQYF. This rearrangement joins TRBV5-4 to TRBJ2-5; perhaps TRBD2 as D (6 bases). The CDR3 sequence is 15 residues long. Germline values: CDR1 SGHNT, CDR2 YYREEE (reference sequence). Trimming took off 4 bases at V and 5 bases at J, with 18 bases between the two ends.

This clone was seen just once. The chain joins TRBV9 to TRBJ1-1, with a possible D match to TRBD1 (5 bases). The CDR3 loop spans 15 amino acids. V lost 4 bases and J 4 bases, leaving 17 bases between the germline ends. Germline values: CDR1 SGDLS, CDR2 YYNGEE. The CDR3 sequence: CASSLRGDYPTEAFF. CDR3 bases: TGTGCCAGCAGCTTGCGAGGGGATTATCCCACTGAAGCTTTCTTT.

V is TRBV6-6 and J is TRBJ1-1, with 12 bases aligning to TRBD1. The CDR3 has 15 residues. CDR1 is MNHNY and CDR2 is SVGAGI in the germline V gene (reference sequence). V lost 5 bases and J lost 7; bases outside the gene matches: 8. The CDR3 is CASSKGQGALGEAFF. In DNA, the CDR3 is TGTGCCAGCAGTAAGGGACAGGGGGCGCTGGGTGAAGCTTTCTTT.

V is TRBV5-1 and J is TRBJ2-3; D is perhaps TRBD1 (6 bases). The germline CDR1 and CDR2 sequences are SGHRS and YFSETQ. The CDR3 contains 14 residues. Trimming left V 4 bases short and J 1 base short, with 10 bases between. The CDR3 loop reads CASSRTAGTDTQYF. The CDR3 bases are TGCGCCAGCAGCAGGACAGCGGGCACAGATACGCAGTATTTT.

The genes are TRBV7-2 and TRBJ1-2; tentative D call: TRBD1 (5 bases). Germline V gene sequence: CDR1 SGHTA, CDR2 FQGNSA. This CDR3 contains 14 residues. The V gene lost 2 bases and the J gene lost 5 bases, with 12 bases spanning the gap. CDR3 in amino acids: CASSLLQGGYGYTF. The CDR3 DNA is TGTGCCAGCAGCTTATTGCAGGGAGGATATGGCTACACCTTC.

The gene calls are TRBV19 and TRBJ2-7, with TRBD1 matching 7 bases. Trimming cost V 3 bases and J 5 bases; bases outside gene matches: 4. The CDR3 is 13 amino acids. The germline V gene has CDR1 LNHDA and CDR2 SQIVND (reference sequence). CDR3 coding DNA: TGTGCCAGTAGTATCCGACAGGGAAACGAGCAGTACTTC. Its protein is CASSIRQGNEQYF.

The J gene is TRBJ1-6, the V gene TRBV10-3; D is undetermined. CDR1 and CDR2 from the germline V gene are ENHRY and SYGVKD. Between the trimmed V and J ends, which lost 3 bases and 7 bases, there was a span of 10 bases. The CDR3 loop spans 14 amino acids. CDR3 sequence reads: CAISDRQENSPLHF. CDR3 sequence (DNA): TGTGCCATCAGTGATAGGCAGGAGAATTCACCCCTCCACTTT.

This clone was observed a single time. The chain couples TRBV10-2 to TRBJ2-2; tentatively, D is TRBD1 (5 bases). The CDR3 totals 13 residues. Germline CDR1 and CDR2: WSHSY and SAAADI. The V end was cut by 2 bases, the J end by 9 bases, with 10 bases between. CDR3 coding DNA: TGCGCCAGCAGTGAGAGCCAGGGTCGGGAGCTGTTTTTT. Translated, it gives CASSESQGRELFF.

The CDR3 DNA sequence: TGCGCCAGCGGAGACAGGGGTGGCTACACCTTC. Encoded protein: CASGDRGGYTF. The chain employs TRBV5-1 and TRBJ1-2; 8 nucleotides agree with TRBD1. V shed 7 bases and J 7 bases; nucleotides not matched to a gene: 3. Germline CDR1 reads SGHRS; CDR2 reads YFSETQ. The CDR3 totals 11 residues.

In its sample, this clone was seen a few times. The CDR3 DNA sequence: TGTGCCAGTAGTCCCGACAGGGGTACCTATGGCTACACCTTC. Translating it yields CASSPDRGTYGYTF. This sequence joins TRBV19 and TRBJ1-2; 8 bases are a match to TRBD1. Germline V gene lookup returns CDR1 LNHDA and CDR2 SQIVND (reference sequence). Trimming removed 5 bases from V and 4 bases from J; junction bases left unmatched: 6. The CDR3 length is 14 residues.

This clone was recorded only once. The chain links TRBV5-5 to TRBJ1-4; no clear D. V gave up 0 bases and J gave up 5 bases, with 11 bases separating them. This CDR3 has 15 residues. CDR1 and CDR2 from the germline V gene are SGHKS and YYEKEE (reference sequence). CDR3 nucleotide sequence: TGTGCCAGCAGCTTGGTTGGACGGGAAAATGAAAAACTGTTTTTT. This sequence encodes CASSLVGRENEKLFF.

The chain recombines TRBV28 with TRBJ2-1, with unresolved D. The CDR3 spans 14 residues. Germline lookup yields CDR1 MDHEN and CDR2 SYDVKM. V was pared by 1 base and J by 5 bases, with 9 bases between. The CDR3 DNA sequence: TGTGCCAGCAGTTTATTGCAGGTACACAATGAGCAGTTCTTC. This gives the protein CASSLLQVHNEQFF.

This chain uses TRBV2 with TRBJ1-6, with D maybe TRBD1 (5 bases). In germline, CDR1 is SNHLY, CDR2 FYNNEI. The CDR3 spans 16 residues. Trimming left V 2 bases short and J 10 bases short, with 18 bases between. CDR3 sequence (DNA): TGTGCCAGCAGTGAACGACAGCCCACCTCTCTATCACCCCTCCACTTT. Its translation: CASSERQPTSLSPLHF.

CDR3: CASSERLGTGKDGYTF. DNA of the CDR3: TGCGCCAGCAGTGAAAGATTAGGAACAGGGAAGGACGGCTACACCTTC. The chain combines TRBV10-1 with TRBJ1-2, with a weak D call TRBD1 (6 bases). V gave up 3 bases and J gave up 8 bases, with 22 bases separating them. Germline lookup yields CDR1 WNHNN and CDR2 SYGVQD (reference sequence). The CDR3 runs to 16 residues.

Only one count was recorded for this clone. The chain combines TRBV6-5 with TRBJ2-7, with D possibly matching TRBD2 (6 bases). V gave up 6 bases and J gave up 7 bases, with 16 bases separating them. The CDR3 is 13 residues long. Germline assignment: CDR1 MNHEY and CDR2 SVGAGI. CDR3: CASRAGRSEEQYF. CDR3 nucleotide sequence: TGTGCCAGCAGGGCGGGACGTTCGGAGGAGCAGTACTTC.

This clone was counted a single time. This chain uses TRBV5-6 with TRBJ1-2; D ambiguous. CDR3 length: 14 residues. Trimming took 0 bases from V and 4 from J, leaving 10 bases between them. Germline CDR1 reads SGHDT; CDR2 reads YYEEEE. Written as DNA, the CDR3 is TGTGCCAGCAGCTTGGGGGCGGAGGTCTATGGCTACACCTTC. Amino acid sequence: CASSLGAEVYGYTF.

The chain recombines TRBV7-8 with TRBJ1-1, with 9 bases identical to TRBD1. Germline assignment: CDR1 SGHVS and CDR2 FQNEAQ. V dropped 3 bases and J dropped 10; count of bases not matched to a gene: 3. The CDR3 covers 12 residues. CDR3 region: CASSLDRGPAFF. The CDR3 DNA sequence: TGTGCCAGCAGCTTGGACAGGGGACCAGCTTTCTTT.

The V gene is TRBV10-3, the J gene TRBJ2-6; 7 bases match TRBD1. This CDR3 is 16 amino acids long. Trimming removed 2 bases from V and 2 bases from J; junction bases left unmatched: 3. Germline V CDR1 and CDR2: ENHRY, SYGVKD. The CDR3 is CAISERQGPGANVLTF. As DNA, the CDR3 is TGTGCCATCAGTGAGAGACAGGGCCCTGGGGCCAACGTCCTGACTTTC.

V gene TRBV10-3 combines with J gene TRBJ2-3; tentatively, D is TRBD1 (6 bases). Per germline, CDR1 ENHRY and CDR2 SYGVKD. The CDR3 sequence is 14 residues long. V lost 7 bases and J lost 2, with 13 bases in between. CDR3 bases: TGTGCCATCACCCGGGACAAGGACACAGATACGCAGTATTTT. It specifies CAITRDKDTDTQYF.

This clone was observed a single time. The chain carries TRBV5-5 and TRBJ2-1; 9 positions match TRBD2. The germline V gene has CDR1 SGHKS and CDR2 YYEKEE (reference sequence). The junction had 7 bases not matched to a gene; V was cut back by 3 bases and J by 3 bases. The length of the CDR3 is 16 residues. In nucleotides, the CDR3 is TGTGCCAGCAGCTCGGTACCTAGCGGGAACTACAATGAGCAGTTCTTC. The encoded protein is CASSSVPSGNYNEQFF.

The chain couples TRBV5-6 to TRBJ1-2; D is uncertain. CDR1 and CDR2 (germline): SGHDT, YYEEEE. V dropped 1 base and J dropped 4 bases, with 14 bases sitting between them. The length of the CDR3 is 15 residues. The CDR3 DNA is TGTGCCAGCAGCTTGCAACTGTTGGGAGGCTATGGCTACACCTTC. Translating gives CASSLQLLGGYGYTF. The whole variable domain, remainder taken from reference TRBV5-6 and TRBJ1-2, is DAGVTQSPTHLIKTRGQQVTLRCSPKSGHDTVSWYQQALGQGPQFIFQYYEEEERQRGNFPDRFSGHQFPNYSSELNVNALLLGDSALYLCASSLQLLGGYGYTFGSGTRLTVV.

The rearrangement joins TRBV18 to TRBJ1-4; 10 bases agree with TRBD1. The CDR3 runs to 15 residues. CDR1 is KGHSH and CDR2 is LQKENI in the germline V gene. The J segment lost 6 bases and the V segment lost 6 bases, leaving 7 bases of the junction unmatched. CDR3 region: CASSTSGTGDEKLFF. The CDR3 coding sequence is TGTGCCAGCTCCACTTCCGGGACAGGGGATGAAAAACTGTTTTTT.

The genes are TRBV15 and TRBJ2-5; D possibly matches TRBD1 or TRBD2 (5 bases each). The CDR3 has 15 residues. Germline CDR1 LNHNV, CDR2 YYDKDF (reference sequence). Trimming cost V 1 base and J 5 bases, with 14 bases left between them. The CDR3 sequence: CATSRGQGEAETQYF. CDR3 nucleotide sequence: TGTGCCACCAGCAGAGGGCAGGGAGAGGCGGAGACCCAGTACTTC. Combining the CDR3 with reference TRBV15 and TRBJ2-5 gives the whole variable domain DAMVIQNPRYQVTQFGKPVTLSCSQTLNHNVMYWYQQKSSQAPKLLFHYYDKDFNNEADTPDNFQSRRPNTSFCFLDIRSPGLGDTAMYLCATSRGQGEAETQYFGPGTRLLVL.

The V gene is TRBV11-3, the J gene TRBJ2-1; D perhaps matches TRBD1 (6 bases). Germline CDR1 SGHNT, CDR2 YENEEA. This CDR3 spans 13 amino acids. Trimming stripped 5 bases from V and 4 bases from J, with 9 bases between. The CDR3 DNA is TGTGCCAGCAGCCGAGGACAGTACAATGAGCAGTTCTTC. As protein: CASSRGQYNEQFF. Together with reference TRBV11-3 and TRBJ2-1, the CDR3 gives the full variable domain: EAGVVQSPRYKIIEKKQPVAFWCNPISGHNTLYWYLQNLGQGPELLIRYENEEAVDDSQLPKDRFSAERLKGVDSTLKIQPAELGDSAVYLCASSRGQYNEQFFGPGTRLTVL.

The sample holds one count of this clone. The chain is built from TRBV6-1 and TRBJ1-3; unclear D gene. The germline CDR1 and CDR2 sequences are MNHNS and SASEGT. The length of the CDR3 is 14 residues. V lost 3 bases to trimming and J lost 1 base, with 7 bases between them. The CDR3 region has the DNA TGTGCCAGCAGTGACGGAGCTTCTGGAAACACCATATATTTT. Its protein is CASSDGASGNTIYF.

The rearrangement uses TRBV4-2 and TRBJ1-1, with 8 bases lining up with TRBD1. Germline V lookup: CDR1 LGHNA, CDR2 YNFKEQ. This CDR3 is built from 14 residues. Trimming at V came to 4 bases and at J to 7 bases, leaving 8 bases not matched to a gene. CDR3 sequence (DNA): TGTGCCAGCAGCCCGTTACAGGGGGGGGTTGAAGCTTTCTTT. It translates to CASSPLQGGVEAFF.